This TCR beta chain was observed in a study of T cells after posttransplantation cyclophosphamide. General study points: Recipient CMV seropositivity and CMV reactivation strongly tracked TRB clonality. Skin or GI-infiltrating T cells shared few TRB sequences with blood.

Turning to this clone: What it binds is not known.

Assay: immunoSEQ multiplex PCR; the TCRdb copy retains only in-frame clones and omits some. The sample consists of about 6,700 clones, over 65% of them appearing once. Between the trimmed V and J ends, which lost 0 bases and 6 bases, there was a span of 8 bases. The CDR3 length is 14 residues. CDR1 is MGHRA and CDR2 is YSYEKL in the germline V gene. Cyclophosphamide on days +3 and +4 followed busulfan-fludarabine conditioning and a marrow graft. This sample comprised PBMCs, obtained after allogeneic stem cell transplant with posttransplant cyclophosphamide. This receptor was obtained from a female patient in her forties or fifties who received an allogeneic stem cell transplant from a related donor, was CMV-positive, and had no GVHD. Among the T cells, some may be from the graft donor. The chain carries TRBV4-1 and TRBJ2-2, with D hard to call. The CDR3 here is CASSQDEAPGELFF. CDR3 in DNA: TGCGCCAGCAGCCAAGATGAAGCACCCGGGGAGCTGTTTTTT.